These 17 T cell receptor beta chains share one sample of origin, sequenced in a study of human CD8 memory T cell subsets. Among CD8+ T cells, TPEX were CCR7+ PD-1+ TIGIT+ early memory cells with exhausted-like traits. Construction of TCR beta libraries was accomplished by means of UMI-labeled 5' RACE. No DNA is given; TCRdb re-called the 5' RACE reads and lists each CDR3 protein once. The repertoire table contains about 10,000 distinct CDR3 sequences. What was sequenced was CD8+ T cells from PBMCs. The source is a human donor in good health.

The CDR3 protein is CSAPPLWEGTEAFF. V gene TRBV20-1 combines with J gene TRBJ1-1. The V gene's germline CDR1 is DFQATT and CDR2 SNEGSKA (reference sequence). CDR3 length: 14 residues.

The chain's CDR3 is CASSGGQYNEQFF. This chain uses TRBV9 with TRBJ2-1; the TRBD1 assignment by TCRdb is unverifiable without DNA. Germline values: CDR1 SGDLS, CDR2 YYNGEE. This CDR3 region has 13 residues. Together with reference TRBV9 and TRBJ2-1, the CDR3 gives the full variable domain: DSGVTQTPKHLITATGQRVTLRCSPRSGDLSVYWYQQSLDQGLQFLIQYYNGEERAKGNILERFSAQQFPDLHSELNLSSLELGDSALYFCASSGGQYNEQFFGPGTRLTVL.

Considering frequency, this clonotype is medium-sized. The chain employs TRBV29-1 and TRBJ1-2. This CDR3 region has 12 residues. Germline values: CDR1 SQVTM, CDR2 ANQGSEA. This CDR3 is CSVDGGVYGYTF.

CDR3 in amino acids: CASSFGGYEQYF. The rearrangement uses TRBV12-3 or TRBV12-4 and TRBJ2-7; TCRdb proposes TRBD2, but this gene call is untestable without DNA. This CDR3 is built from 12 residues.

The V and J genes are TRBV15 and TRBJ2-5; no DNA is available, so the TRBD1 call from TCRdb remains unchecked. The germline V gene encodes CDR1 LNHNV and CDR2 YYDKDF (reference sequence). CDR3 length: 16 residues. CDR3 region: CATSRDSGMDQETQYF.

The gene calls are TRBV7-9 and TRBJ1-1; the D call from TCRdb, TRBD1, cannot be confirmed without DNA. There are 15 residues in the CDR3. Germline V lookup: CDR1 SEHNR, CDR2 FQNEAQ (reference sequence). This CDR3 is CASSLVTGEDTEAFF.

The V gene is TRBV3-1, the J gene TRBJ2-7; TCRdb names TRBD1, which stays unverified in the absence of DNA. This CDR3 is 15 amino acids long. Germline CDR1 LGHDT, CDR2 YNNKEL (reference sequence). CDR3 loop: CASSPGTGSSYEQYF.

The rearrangement joins TRBV7-2 to TRBJ2-7. Germline V gene data show CDR1 as SGHTA and CDR2 as FQGNSA. The CDR3 spans 13 residues. The CDR3 spells CASSLDPGYEQYF.

V gene TRBV27 combines with J gene TRBJ2-3. Germline V gene lookup returns CDR1 MNHEY and CDR2 SMNVEV (reference sequence). The CDR3 totals 15 residues. This chain's CDR3 is CASSLVAVYTDTQYF.

The chain's CDR3 is CASSLVAGEADTQYF. The chain links TRBV7-7 to TRBJ2-3; TCRdb designates TRBD2, a call that cannot be tested without DNA. The CDR3 runs to 15 residues. The germline gives CDR1 SSHAT, CDR2 FNYEAQ (reference sequence).

This chain links TRBV7-2 with TRBJ1-1; the D gene TCRdb calls, TRBD1, cannot be checked with no DNA. The CDR3 runs to 16 residues. Germline V lookup: CDR1 SGHTA, CDR2 FQGNSA. The CDR3 reads CASSLTDRAPDAEAFF.

The gene calls are TRBV9 and TRBJ1-1. Germline V gene lookup returns CDR1 SGDLS and CDR2 YYNGEE. The CDR3 runs 12 residues. CDR3 region: CASSAGTQEAFF.

This clonotype is called medium-sized (0.01 to 0.1%) based on its frequency. The chain recombines TRBV28 with TRBJ2-1; no DNA is available, so the TRBD2 call from TCRdb remains unchecked. Germline V gene data show CDR1 as MDHEN and CDR2 as SYDVKM. The CDR3 sequence is 15 residues long. Here the CDR3 reads CASSLLQREGLEQFF.

This chain joins TRBV28 and TRBJ1-2. The germline V gene has CDR1 MDHEN and CDR2 SYDVKM. The CDR3 is 11 residues long. CDR3 sequence reads: CASSFNYGYTF.

The V and J genes are TRBV4-1 and TRBJ1-2; lacking DNA, the TRBD1 call made by TCRdb goes unchecked. Germline V gene data show CDR1 as MGHRA and CDR2 as YSYEKL. There are 15 residues in the CDR3. The CDR3 region is CASSQGPGRDYGYTF.

This rearrangement joins TRBV30 to TRBJ2-7; no DNA is available, so the TRBD2 call from TCRdb remains unchecked. The germline V gene encodes CDR1 GTSNPN and CDR2 SVGIG (reference sequence). CDR3 size: 19 residues. CDR3: CAWSVEVPDSTRQPYEQYF.

This chain links TRBV12-5 with TRBJ2-3; TCRdb selects TRBD1, and the lack of DNA leaves this call unchecked. There are 16 residues in the CDR3. Germline V gene data show CDR1 as LGHNT and CDR2 as FRNRAP. The CDR3 loop reads CASGLWGDSGGDTQYF.